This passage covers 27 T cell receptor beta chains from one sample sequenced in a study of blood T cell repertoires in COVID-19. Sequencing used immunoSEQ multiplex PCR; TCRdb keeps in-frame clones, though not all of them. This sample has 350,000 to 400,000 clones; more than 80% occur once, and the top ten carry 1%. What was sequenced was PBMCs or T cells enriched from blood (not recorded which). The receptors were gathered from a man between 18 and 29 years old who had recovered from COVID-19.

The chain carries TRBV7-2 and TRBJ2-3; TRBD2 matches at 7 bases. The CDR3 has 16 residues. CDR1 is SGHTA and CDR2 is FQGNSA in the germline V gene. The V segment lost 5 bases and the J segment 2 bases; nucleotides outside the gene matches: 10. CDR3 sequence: CASSQPGRGNTDTQYF. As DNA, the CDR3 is TGTGCCAGCAGCCAACCGGGGAGGGGAAACACAGATACGCAGTATTTT. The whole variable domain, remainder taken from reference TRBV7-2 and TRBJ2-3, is GAGVSQSPSNKVTEKGKDVELRCDPISGHTALYWYRQSLGQGLEFLIYFQGNSAPDKSGLPSDRFSAERTGGSVSTLTIQRTQQEDSAVYLCASSQPGRGNTDTQYFGPGTRLTVL.

This CDR3 is CASSPRARANEKLFF. The CDR3 region has the DNA TGCGCCAGCAGCCCTCGAGCCAGGGCTAATGAAAAACTGTTTTTT. The chain joins TRBV4-3 to TRBJ1-4; TRBD1 might be the D (5 bases). V gave up 4 bases and J gave up 3 bases, with 12 bases separating them. Germline V gene sequence: CDR1 LGHNA, CDR2 YSLEER. There are 15 residues in the CDR3.

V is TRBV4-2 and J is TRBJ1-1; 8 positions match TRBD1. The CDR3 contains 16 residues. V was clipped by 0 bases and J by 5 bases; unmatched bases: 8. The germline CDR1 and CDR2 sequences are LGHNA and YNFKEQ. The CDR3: CASSQDLTGGATEAFF. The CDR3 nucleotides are TGTGCCAGCAGCCAAGATCTCACAGGGGGAGCGACTGAAGCTTTCTTT.

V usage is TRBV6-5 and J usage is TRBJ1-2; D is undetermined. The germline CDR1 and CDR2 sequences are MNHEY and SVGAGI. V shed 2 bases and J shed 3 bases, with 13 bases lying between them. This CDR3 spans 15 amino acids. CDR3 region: CASSYLPVSDYGYTF. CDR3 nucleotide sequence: TGTGCCAGCAGTTACCTCCCTGTATCGGACTATGGCTACACCTTC.

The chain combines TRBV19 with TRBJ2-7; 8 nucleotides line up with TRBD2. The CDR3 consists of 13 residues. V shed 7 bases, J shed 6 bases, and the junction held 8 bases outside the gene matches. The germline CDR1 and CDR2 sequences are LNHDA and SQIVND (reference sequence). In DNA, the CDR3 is TGTGCCAGTAATTCCGGGACTAGTGGCGAGCAGTACTTC. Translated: CASNSGTSGEQYF.

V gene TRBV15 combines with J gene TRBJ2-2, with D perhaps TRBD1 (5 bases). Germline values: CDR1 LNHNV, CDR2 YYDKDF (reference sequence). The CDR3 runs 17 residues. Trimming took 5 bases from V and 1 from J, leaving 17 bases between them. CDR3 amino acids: CATSANSRAENTGELFF. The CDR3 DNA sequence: TGTGCCACCAGCGCCAATAGCAGGGCTGAGAACACCGGGGAGCTGTTTTTT.

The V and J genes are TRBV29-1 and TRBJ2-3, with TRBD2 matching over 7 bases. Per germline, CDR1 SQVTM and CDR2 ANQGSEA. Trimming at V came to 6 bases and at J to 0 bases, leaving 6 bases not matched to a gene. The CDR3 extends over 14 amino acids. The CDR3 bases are TGCAGCGTCGGACTAGGTAAAAGCACAGATACGCAGTATTTT. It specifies CSVGLGKSTDTQYF.

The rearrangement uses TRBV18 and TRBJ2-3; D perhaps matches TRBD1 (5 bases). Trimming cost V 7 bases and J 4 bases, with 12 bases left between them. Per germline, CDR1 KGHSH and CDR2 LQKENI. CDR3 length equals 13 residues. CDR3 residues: CASFFRAADTQYF. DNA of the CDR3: TGTGCCAGCTTCTTCAGGGCGGCAGATACGCAGTATTTT. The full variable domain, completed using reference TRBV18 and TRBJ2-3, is NAGVMQNPRHLVRRRGQEARLRCSPMKGHSHVYWYRQLPEEGLKFMVYLQKENIIDESGMPKERFSAEFPKEGPSILRIQQVVRGDSAAYFCASFFRAADTQYFGPGTRLTVL.

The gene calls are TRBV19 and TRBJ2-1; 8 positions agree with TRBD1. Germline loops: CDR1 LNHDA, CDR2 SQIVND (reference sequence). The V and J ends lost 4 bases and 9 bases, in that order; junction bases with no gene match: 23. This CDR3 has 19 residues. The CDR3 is CASSKGLRRGQGARGEQFF. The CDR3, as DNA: TGTGCCAGTAGTAAGGGCTTACGTCGAGGCCAGGGGGCCAGAGGTGAGCAGTTCTTC.

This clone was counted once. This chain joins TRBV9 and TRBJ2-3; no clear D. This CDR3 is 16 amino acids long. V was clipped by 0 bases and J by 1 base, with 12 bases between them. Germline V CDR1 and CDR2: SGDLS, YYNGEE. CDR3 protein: CASSVGVNRGTDTQYF. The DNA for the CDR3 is TGTGCCAGCAGCGTAGGAGTAAATCGCGGCACAGATACGCAGTATTTT.

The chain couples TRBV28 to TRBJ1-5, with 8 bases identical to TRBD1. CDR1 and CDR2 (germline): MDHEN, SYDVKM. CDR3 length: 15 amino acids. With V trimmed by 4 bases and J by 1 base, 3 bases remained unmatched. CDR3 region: CASSSQGESNQPQHF. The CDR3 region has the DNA TGTGCCAGCAGTTCACAGGGGGAAAGCAATCAGCCCCAGCATTTT.

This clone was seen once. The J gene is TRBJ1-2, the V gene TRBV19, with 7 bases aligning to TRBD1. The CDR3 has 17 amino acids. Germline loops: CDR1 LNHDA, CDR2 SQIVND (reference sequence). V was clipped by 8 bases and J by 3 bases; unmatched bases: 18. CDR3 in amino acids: CASFQPMGRTGYYGYTF. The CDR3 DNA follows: TGTGCCAGTTTTCAACCCATGGGAAGGACAGGATACTATGGCTACACCTTC.

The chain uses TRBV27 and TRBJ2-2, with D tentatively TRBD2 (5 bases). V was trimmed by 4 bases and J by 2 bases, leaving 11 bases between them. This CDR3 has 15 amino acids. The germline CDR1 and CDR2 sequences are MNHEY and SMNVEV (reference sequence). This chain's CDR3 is CASSSGMGNTGELFF. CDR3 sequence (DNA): TGTGCCAGCAGTTCGGGGATGGGAAACACCGGGGAGCTGTTTTTT.

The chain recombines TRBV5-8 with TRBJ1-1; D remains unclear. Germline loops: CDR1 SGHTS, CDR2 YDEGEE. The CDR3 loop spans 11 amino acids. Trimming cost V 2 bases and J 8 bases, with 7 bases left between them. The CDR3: CASSFGGEAFF. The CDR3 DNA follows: TGTGCCAGCAGCTTCGGAGGGGAAGCTTTCTTT.

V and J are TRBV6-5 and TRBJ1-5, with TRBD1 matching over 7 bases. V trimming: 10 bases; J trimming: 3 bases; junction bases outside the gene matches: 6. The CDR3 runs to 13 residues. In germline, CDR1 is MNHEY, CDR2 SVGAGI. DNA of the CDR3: TGTGCCACCAGGGGACAGATCAATCAGCCCCAGCATTTT. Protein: CATRGQINQPQHF.

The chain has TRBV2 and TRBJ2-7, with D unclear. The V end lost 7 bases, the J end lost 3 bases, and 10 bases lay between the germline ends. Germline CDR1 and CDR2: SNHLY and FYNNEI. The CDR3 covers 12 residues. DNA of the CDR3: TGTGCCAGCAAGAAAAACAGCTACGAGCAGTACTTC. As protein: CASKKNSYEQYF.

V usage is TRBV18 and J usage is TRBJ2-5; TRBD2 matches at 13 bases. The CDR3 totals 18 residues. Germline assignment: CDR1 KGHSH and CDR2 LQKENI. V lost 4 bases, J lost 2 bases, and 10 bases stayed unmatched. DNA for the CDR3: TGTGCCAGCTCACGAAGGACTAGCGGGGGCCATGGACAAGAGACCCAGTACTTC. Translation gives CASSRRTSGGHGQETQYF.

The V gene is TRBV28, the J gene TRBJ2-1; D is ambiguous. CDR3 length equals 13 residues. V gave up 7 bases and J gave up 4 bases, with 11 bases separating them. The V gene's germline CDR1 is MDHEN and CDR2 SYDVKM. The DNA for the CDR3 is TGTGCCAGCACCCCGACACCATACAATGAGCAGTTCTTC. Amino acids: CASTPTPYNEQFF.

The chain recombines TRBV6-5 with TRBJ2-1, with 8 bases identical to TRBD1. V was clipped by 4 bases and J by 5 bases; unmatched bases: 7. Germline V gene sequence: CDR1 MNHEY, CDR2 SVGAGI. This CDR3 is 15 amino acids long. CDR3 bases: TGTGCCAGCAGTTCCCCCGGACAGGGCCACAATGAGCAGTTCTTC. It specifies CASSSPGQGHNEQFF.

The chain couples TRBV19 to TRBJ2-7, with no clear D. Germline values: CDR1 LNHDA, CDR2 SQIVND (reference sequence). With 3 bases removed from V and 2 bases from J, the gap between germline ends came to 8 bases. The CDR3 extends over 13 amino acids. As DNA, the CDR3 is TGTGCCAGTAGTATGACACCCACCTACGAGCAGTACTTC. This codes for CASSMTPTYEQYF.

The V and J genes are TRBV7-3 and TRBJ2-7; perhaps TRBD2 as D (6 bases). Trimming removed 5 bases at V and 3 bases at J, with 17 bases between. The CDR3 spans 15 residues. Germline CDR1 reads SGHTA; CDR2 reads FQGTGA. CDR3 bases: TGTGCCAGCAGCCCAGGAGGGATTGGTTTCTACGAGCAGTACTTC. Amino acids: CASSPGGIGFYEQYF.

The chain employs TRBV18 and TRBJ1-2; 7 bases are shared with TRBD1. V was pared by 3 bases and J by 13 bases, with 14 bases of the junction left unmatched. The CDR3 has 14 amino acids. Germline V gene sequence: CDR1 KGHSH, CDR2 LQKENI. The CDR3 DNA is TGTGCCAGCTCACCCACGAACACAGGGGCTGCGGGCACCTTC. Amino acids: CASSPTNTGAAGTF.

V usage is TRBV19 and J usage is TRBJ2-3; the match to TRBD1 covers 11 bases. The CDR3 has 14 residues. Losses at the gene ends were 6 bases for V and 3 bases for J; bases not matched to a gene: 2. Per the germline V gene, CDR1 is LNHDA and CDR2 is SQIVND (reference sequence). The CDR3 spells CASRRDRGTDTQYF. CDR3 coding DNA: TGTGCCAGTAGACGGGACAGGGGGACAGATACGCAGTATTTT.

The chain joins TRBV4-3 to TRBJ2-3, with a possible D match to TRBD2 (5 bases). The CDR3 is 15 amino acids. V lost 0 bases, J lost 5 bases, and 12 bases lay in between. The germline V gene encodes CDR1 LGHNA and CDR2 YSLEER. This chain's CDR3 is CASSQDNLGLDTQYF. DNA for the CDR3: TGCGCCAGCAGCCAAGATAACCTAGGACTAGATACGCAGTATTTT.

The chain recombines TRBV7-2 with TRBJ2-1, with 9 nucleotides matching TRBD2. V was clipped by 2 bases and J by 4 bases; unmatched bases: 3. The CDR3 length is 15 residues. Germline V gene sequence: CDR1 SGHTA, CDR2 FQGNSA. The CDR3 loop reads CASSLLAGIYNEQFF. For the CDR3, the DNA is TGTGCCAGCAGCTTACTAGCGGGGATATACAATGAGCAGTTCTTC.

The CDR3 protein is CASSLSPSWTYNEQFF. CDR3 bases: TGTGCCAGCAGTTTATCGCCCTCTTGGACATACAATGAGCAGTTCTTC. The chain carries TRBV27 and TRBJ2-1; the D gene is possibly TRBD1 (5 bases). The CDR3 consists of 16 residues. Germline assignment: CDR1 MNHEY and CDR2 SMNVEV (reference sequence). V was cut by 0 bases and J by 4 bases, with 13 bases left in between.

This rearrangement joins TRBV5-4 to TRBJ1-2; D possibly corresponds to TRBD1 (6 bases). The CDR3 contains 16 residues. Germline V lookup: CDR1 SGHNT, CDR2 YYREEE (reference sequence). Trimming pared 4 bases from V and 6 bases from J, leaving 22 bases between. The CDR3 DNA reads TGTGCCAGCAGCCGCACAGGGCCTGCGAGCTTCGATGGCTACACCTTC. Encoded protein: CASSRTGPASFDGYTF.